Listed below are T cell receptor beta chains from one sample, sequenced in a study of blood T cell repertoires in COVID-19. Libraries were prepared by immunoSEQ multiplex PCR; TCRdb keeps only in-frame clonotypes and omits some of them. The sample lists about 190,000 clones; about four fifths were seen once. Input material: peripheral blood. Receptors were obtained from an older woman with COVID-19, enrolled during active disease. The CDR3 runs from the conserved cysteine through the conserved F or W. D genes are given only for firm matches. For some rows the clone size is stated as once, few or many, or as a class when expanded; others skip it.

clone_size,d_call,v_call,cdr3_length,j_call,cdr3_nt,cdr3_aa
.,TRBD1,TRBV24-1,15,TRBJ2-7,TGTGCCACCAGTGACCCACGACAGGGCTCCTACGAGCAGTACTTC,CATSDPRQGSYEQYF
.,TRBD2,TRBV5-1,15,TRBJ2-1,TGCGCCAGCAGCCAAGCCGTGACTAGCGGGAATGAGCAGTTCTTC,CASSQAVTSGNEQFF
few,.,TRBV4-2,17,TRBJ2-1,TGTGCCAGCAGCCAAGATATGGGCAGGGGCTCCTACAATGAGCAGTTCTTC,CASSQDMGRGSYNEQFF
.,TRBD2,TRBV15,14,TRBJ2-1,TGTGCCACCAGCAGAGCTAGGCCTAGCGGGGGGGTGGTCTTC,CATSRARPSGGVVF
.,TRBD1,TRBV10-3,17,TRBJ1-4,TGTGCCATCAGTGAGTCACATCGACAGGGAGTCGATGAAAAACTGTTTTTT,CAISESHRQGVDEKLFF
.,.,TRBV28,14,TRBJ2-7,TGTGCCAGCAGTTTATCTACCCACTCCTACGAGCAGTACTTC,CASSLSTHSYEQYF
.,.,TRBV19,20,TRBJ1-1,TGTGCCACCGGAAGTGGGGCGCGAAAGAATTGGCCCTTTATGAACACTGAAGCTTTCTTT,CATGSGARKNWPFMNTEAFF
.,.,TRBV28,14,TRBJ2-1,TGTGCCAGCAGGGAGACAGCGCGCGCTGTAGGGCAGTTCTTC,CASRETARAVGQFF
.,TRBD1,TRBV11-3,15,TRBJ2-1,TGTGCCAGCAGCTTGACAGGGGTTGTCCACAATGAGCAGTTCTTC,CASSLTGVVHNEQFF
.,TRBD1,TRBV5-6,15,TRBJ2-5,TGTGCCAGCCGACTAAGACAGGGGATTAGAGAGACCCAGTACTTC,CASRLRQGIRETQYF
.,.,TRBV6-5,13,TRBJ1-6,TGTGCCAGCTTGCGACAAACCGGATCACCCCTCCACTTT,CASLRQTGSPLHF
few,.,TRBV3-1/TRBV3-2,19,TRBJ1-6,TGTGCCAGCAGTCCGACCCTGTACTCCGGGACTCAGAGGAATTCACCCCTCCACTTT,CASSPTLYSGTQRNSPLHF
.,TRBD1,TRBV10-3,15,TRBJ1-6,TGTGCCATCAGTATCGGGACAGGGAAAAATTCACCCCTCCACTTT,CAISIGTGKNSPLHF
.,TRBD2,TRBV28,14,TRBJ2-1,TGTGCCAGCAGTTCGGGAGGCCCCCCCCATGAGCAGTTCTTC,CASSSGGPPHEQFF
once,.,TRBV2,13,TRBJ2-2,TGTGCCAGCAGGATAACCGGAGACGGGGAGCTGTTTTTT,CASRITGDGELFF
many,.,TRBV28,14,TRBJ1-6,TGTGCCAGCAGTTTCACAGGGAACTATTCACCCCTCCACTTT,CASSFTGNYSPLHF
.,.,TRBV20-1,15,TRBJ2-1,TGCAGTGCTAGTAGTACCGCTAGCTCCTACAATGAGCAGTTCTTC,CSASSTASSYNEQFF
.,.,TRBV7-2,14,TRBJ1-5,TGTGCCAGCAGCCCCGCCTTGAGGCATCAGCCCCAGCATTTT,CASSPALRHQPQHF
.,.,TRBV18,15,TRBJ2-2,TGTGCCAGCTCTCGAGCCGTGGCGAACACCGGGGAGCTGTTTTTT,CASSRAVANTGELFF
.,TRBD1,TRBV6-5,14,TRBJ2-3,TGTGCCAGCAGGGGAACAGGGGCGGTGAATACGCAGTATTTT,CASRGTGAVNTQYF
.,TRBD2,TRBV28,16,TRBJ2-1,TGTGCCAGCAGTCCCATCAGGCGGGAGGTTCACAATGAGCAGTTCTTC,CASSPIRREVHNEQFF
.,.,TRBV2,14,TRBJ2-1,TGTGCCAGCAGTGACGGTAGTGCGGCGGGTGAGCAGTTCTTC,CASSDGSAAGEQFF
once,.,TRBV19,13,TRBJ1-1,TGTGCCAGTAGTATAGGAGGGAGCGCTGAAGCTTTCTTT,CASSIGGSAEAFF
.,TRBD1,TRBV5-6,14,TRBJ2-1,TGTGCCAGCAGCTTATGGGACAGGGAGGATGAGCAGTTCTTC,CASSLWDREDEQFF
.,.,TRBV19,16,TRBJ1-1,TGTGCCAGTATTCCCACGGGGGGCGCGACGGCCACTGAAGCTTTCTTT,CASIPTGGATATEAFF
.,.,TRBV6-1,13,TRBJ1-2,TGTGCCAGCAGTGAGACAGTTAACTATGGCTACACCTTC,CASSETVNYGYTF
.,TRBD2,TRBV19,15,TRBJ2-1,TGTGCCAGTAGTATTGGCGGGGGGTCCTACAATGAGCAGTTCTTC,CASSIGGGSYNEQFF
many,.,TRBV20-1,11,TRBJ1-2,TGCAGTGCCGAGGGGACTGTTGGCTACACCTTC,CSAEGTVGYTF
.,.,TRBV29-1,13,TRBJ1-6,TGCAGCGTTGGAGTGAGGAGGGATTCACCCCTCCACTTT,CSVGVRRDSPLHF
.,.,TRBV30,15,TRBJ1-3,TGTGCCTGGAGTGTAAAAACAGGTGGAGGAAACACCATATATTTT,CAWSVKTGGGNTIYF
.,TRBD1,TRBV28,14,TRBJ1-4,TGTGCCAGCAGTTCGGGACAGGGGTGGGAAAAACTGTTTTTT,CASSSGQGWEKLFF
.,TRBD1,TRBV18,15,TRBJ1-3,TGTGCCAGCTCACCACAGGACAGGGTTGGAAACACCATATATTTT,CASSPQDRVGNTIYF
.,TRBD1,TRBV5-4,17,TRBJ1-3,TGTGCCAGCAGCTTAGGAGGGGGCTCACGCTCTGGAAACACCATATATTTT,CASSLGGGSRSGNTIYF
.,TRBD1,TRBV11-1,16,TRBJ1-1,TGTGCCAGCAGCCCTACCATTCCAGGGGGCTATACTGAAGCTTTCTTT,CASSPTIPGGYTEAFF
.,.,TRBV18,12,TRBJ1-1,TGTGCCAGCTCACCATGGAGCACTGAAGCTTTCTTT,CASSPWSTEAFF
.,TRBD1,TRBV6-5,14,TRBJ1-5,TGTGCCAGCAGTACGGCAGGGGGAAATCAGCCCCAGCATTTT,CASSTAGGNQPQHF
.,TRBD2,TRBV3-1/TRBV3-2,14,TRBJ2-3,TGTGCCAGCAGCCAAGGACTAGCGTCAGATACGCAGTATTTT,CASSQGLASDTQYF
.,.,TRBV2,13,TRBJ2-1,TGTGCCAGCATGTACCGTACGGGCAATGAGCAGTTCTTC,CASMYRTGNEQFF
.,.,TRBV28,13,TRBJ1-3,TGTGCCAGCAGTTTTGGGACAGGAAACACCATATATTTT,CASSFGTGNTIYF
.,TRBD2,TRBV7-2,14,TRBJ2-2,TGTGCCAGCCTAGCGGGGACGAACACCGGGGAGCTGTTTTTT,CASLAGTNTGELFF
once,TRBD1,TRBV30,14,TRBJ2-1,TGTGCCTGGAGTTTGGGACAGGAACTCAATGAGCAGTTCTTC,CAWSLGQELNEQFF
.,TRBD1,TRBV5-8,13,TRBJ1-2,TGTGCCAGCAGCTTCACAGGGGAAGGTGGCTACACCTTC,CASSFTGEGGYTF
.,.,TRBV3-1/TRBV3-2,17,TRBJ1-1,TGTGCCAGCAGCCTCAGGGGCGGCATAGGTAAGAACACTGAAGCTTTCTTT,CASSLRGGIGKNTEAFF
.,.,TRBV7-2,15,TRBJ2-5,TGTGCCAGCAGCTTATACGCCCCCTCAGGAGAGACCCAGTACTTC,CASSLYAPSGETQYF
few,TRBD1,TRBV5-4,13,TRBJ1-1,TGTGCCAGCAGCGGGACAGAGAACACTGAAGCTTTCTTT,CASSGTENTEAFF
.,.,TRBV6-2/TRBV6-3,15,TRBJ1-2,TGTGCCAGCAGTTACGTCGGACACCTCGTCTATGGCTACACCTTC,CASSYVGHLVYGYTF
.,.,TRBV19,14,TRBJ1-4,TGTGCCAGTAGTCGAGGGGGAAGGGATGAAAAACTGTTTTTT,CASSRGGRDEKLFF
few,TRBD2,TRBV19,16,TRBJ2-1,TGTGCCAGTAGACCCCCTAAAGCGGGGGGGCCACATGAGCAGTTCTTC,CASRPPKAGGPHEQFF
.,TRBD1,TRBV10-2,15,TRBJ1-2,TGCGCCAGCAGTGAGAACGAGGGGGCGGCCTATGGCTACACCTTC,CASSENEGAAYGYTF
.,TRBD2,TRBV7-3,16,TRBJ2-1,TGTGCCAGCAGCTCTTTAGCGGGAAGCTCCTACAATGAGCAGTTCTTC,CASSSLAGSSYNEQFF